This T cell receptor beta chain was recorded in a study of T cells in pancreatic ductal adenocarcinoma. Broader study findings: Tumor samples had fewer productive templates and approximately 8.2-fold fewer unique clonotypes than blood. Tumor and blood clonality did not differ significantly, about 0.1 versus 0.07. Results skew toward the minority of patients with early-stage disease.

Surgery without prior neoadjuvant therapy was the treatment of the selected pancreatic ductal adenocarcinoma patients. In regard to this clone: The antigen remains undetermined.

Method: immunoSEQ multiplex PCR; TCRdb's copy keeps in-frame clones and lacks some. In the table there are 15,000 to 20,000 clones, roughly 90% of which are singletons. CDR3 length: 16 amino acids. The germline gives CDR1 SGHNT, CDR2 YENEEA. V shed 3 bases and J 7 bases; nucleotides not matched to a gene: 9. The J gene is TRBJ1-4, the V gene TRBV11-3; 9 bases agree with TRBD1. This receptor was identified in a human donor with pancreatic ductal adenocarcinoma. Sequenced: PBMCs. CDR3 nucleotide sequence: TGTGCCAGCAGCTTCACCTCGGACAGGGGTGGTGAAAAACTGTTTTTT. This sequence encodes CASSFTSDRGGEKLFF.